This T cell receptor (beta chain) was recorded in a study of post-analysis software for immune sequencing data. Findings and caveats of the study: Patients showed TRBV5-6, TRBV5-1 and TRBV20-1 among a few TRBV segments more frequent than in controls. The normalized Chao1 diversity of multiple sclerosis patients was significantly lower than that of controls. With F measure, samples from one preparation batch clustered together strongly.

cDNA libraries for TCR beta contained unique molecular identifiers. TCRdb independently ran MiXCR on the PCR reads; one entry per CDR3 protein. This repertoire shows more than 350,000 distinct CDR3 sequences, approximately 37% found once; its top ten account for 6.5% to 8%. Per the germline V gene, CDR1 is MNHEY and CDR2 is SVGEGT. V was pared by 1 base and J by 4 bases, with 7 bases between. This CDR3 has 13 residues. Comments on this clonotype: Its antigen is currently unknown.

Sequenced sample: blood. This clonotype was sampled from a girl aged 2 to 9 with multiple sclerosis. The chain links TRBV6-2 or TRBV6-3 to TRBJ1-1; D call uncertain. The CDR3 sequence: CASSYLGRTEAFF. Here the CDR3 DNA reads TGTGCCAGCAGTTACTTGGGTCGCACTGAAGCTTTCTTT.